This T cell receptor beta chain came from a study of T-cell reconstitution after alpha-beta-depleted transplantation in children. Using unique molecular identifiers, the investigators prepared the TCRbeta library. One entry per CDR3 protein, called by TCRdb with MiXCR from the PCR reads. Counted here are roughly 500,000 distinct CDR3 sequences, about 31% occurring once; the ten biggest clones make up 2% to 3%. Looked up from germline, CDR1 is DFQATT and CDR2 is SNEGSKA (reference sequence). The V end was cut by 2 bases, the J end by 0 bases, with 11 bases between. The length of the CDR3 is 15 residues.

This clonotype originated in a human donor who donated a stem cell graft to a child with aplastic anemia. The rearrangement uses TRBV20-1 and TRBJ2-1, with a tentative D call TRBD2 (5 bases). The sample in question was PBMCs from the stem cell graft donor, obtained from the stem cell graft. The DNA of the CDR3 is TGCAGTGCTAGAACGGACTTCAGCTCCTACAATGAGCAGTTCTTC. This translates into CSARTDFSSYNEQFF.